The clone carrying this TCR beta chain was recorded a few times. The CDR3 sequence is 17 residues long. Germline V gene lookup returns CDR1 SGHRS and CDR2 YFSETQ. Trimming took off 4 bases at V and 0 bases at J, with 17 bases between the two ends. A single record per CDR3 protein comes from TCRdb applying MiXCR to the reads. The table lists roughly 720,000 distinct CDR3 sequences, approximately 40% of them singletons. The sample originates from a study of T cell repertoires in cytomegalovirus infection. The sequenced sample was PBMCs. The chain joins TRBV5-1 to TRBJ2-1; D perhaps matches TRBD1 (6 bases). This clonotype was sampled from a human donor in good health (CMV status not recorded). Some clones in this sample may be carry-over from other donors' samples. Written as DNA, the CDR3 is TGCGCCAGCAGCCCGGGGACATTCGCCTACTCCTACAATGAGCAGTTCTTC. This translates into CASSPGTFAYSYNEQFF.